The entry below describes one TCR beta chain. Its antigen is undetermined. The data were taken from a study of neoadjuvant nivolumab and ipilimumab in lung cancer. Germline V lookup: CDR1 SGHVS, CDR2 FNYEAQ. The CDR3 is made up of 14 amino acids. Trimming stripped 4 bases from V and 6 bases from J, with 16 bases between. The table came from immunoSEQ multiplex PCR; TCRdb's copy has only in-frame clones and leaves some out. The table records some 25,000 clones, roughly 76% of them present only once. Study outcomes and limitations: TCR receptors were sequenced in few samples. From pretherapy to surgery, tumor richness and clonality rose with dual therapy. Pretherapy blood TCR richness correlated positively with resected tumor richness. TCR clonality did not significantly correlate with pathologic tumor regression.

The chain joins TRBV7-6 to TRBJ2-7; D is perhaps TRBD1 or TRBD2 (6 bases each). This sequence originates from an adult with non-small cell lung cancer. This material consisted of tumor tissue, taken after neoadjuvant nivolumab, alone or with ipilimumab, at or shortly before surgery. The CDR3 loop is CASSSVSSGAEQYF. The CDR3 DNA follows: TGTGCCAGCAGCTCGGTCTCTTCGGGGGCCGAGCAGTACTTC.